One and the same sample provided the 31 T cell receptor beta chains below, sequenced in a study of blood T cells in healthy people across ages. Alongside a J-beta primer mix, a sample-barcoded 5' primer served in a second PCR lasting about 7 to 12 cycles. TCRdb re-analysed the 5' RACE reads in MiXCR, keeping a single row per CDR3 protein. The sample has approximately 1.5 million distinct CDR3 sequences; roughly 32% are singletons. Sequencing input: blood. These receptors were collected from a young woman in good health.

Regarding this clonotype: The CDR3 ends on some other residue instead of the conserved phenylalanine or tryptophan, so this is likely a read error. This sequence joins TRBV9 and TRBJ1-5, with TRBD1 matching over 8 bases. The CDR3 has 14 amino acids. CDR1 and CDR2 from the germline V gene are SGDLS and YYNGEE. The ends lost 2 bases at V and 5 bases at J; junction bases unmatched: 3. The CDR3 DNA reads as TGTGCCAGCAGCGTTGGACAGGGCGATCAGCCCCAGCATTGT. Translated: CASSVGQGDQPQHC.

The J gene is TRBJ2-1, the V gene TRBV28, with D perhaps matching TRBD1 (5 bases). The CDR3 sequence is 20 residues long. V was clipped by 4 bases and J by 0 bases, with 25 bases between them. CDR1 and CDR2 from the germline V gene are MDHEN and SYDVKM. CDR3 DNA: TGTGCCAGCAGTTCATCGTACTTCTCCAGGGCAGCCAGCTCCTACAATGAGCAGTTCTTC. Translating it yields CASSSSYFSRAASSYNEQFF.

This clonotype has just one count. The chain couples TRBV10-2 to TRBJ2-7; 7 bases line up with TRBD1. The CDR3 runs 12 residues. The J segment lost 11 bases and the V segment lost 3 bases, leaving 7 bases of the junction unmatched. Germline V gene data show CDR1 as WSHSY and CDR2 as SAAADI. CDR3 sequence: CASSDATGTEYF. In DNA, the CDR3 is TGCGCCAGCAGTGACGCCACCGGGACAGAGTACTTC.

The rearrangement joins TRBV19 to TRBJ2-5; 8 positions agree with TRBD2. Looked up from germline, CDR1 is LNHDA and CDR2 is SQIVND (reference sequence). The CDR3 is 14 residues long. V lost 7 bases to trimming and J lost 3 bases; unmatched junction nucleotides: 7. The CDR3 DNA is TGTGCCAGTAAAACGACGGGAGGGAAAGAGACCCAGTACTTC. Amino acids: CASKTTGGKETQYF.

This chain joins TRBV6-1 and TRBJ2-4, with D unclear. The CDR3 contains 12 residues. V was clipped by 2 bases and J by 11 bases, with 10 bases between them. Germline V gives CDR1 MNHNS, CDR2 SASEGT. The CDR3 nucleotides read TGTGCCAGCAGTGAAAGGGTTGCGGTTCAGTACTTC. Protein: CASSERVAVQYF.

The chain is built from TRBV3-1 and TRBJ2-7; D not certain. In germline, CDR1 is LGHDT, CDR2 YNNKEL (reference sequence). With 4 bases removed from V and 1 base from J, the gap between germline ends came to 8 bases. The CDR3 consists of 13 residues. The CDR3 reads CASSPALSYEQYF. The CDR3 DNA reads TGTGCCAGCAGCCCGGCCTTATCCTACGAGCAGTACTTC.

To note about this clonotype: This is likely a read error, given that the CDR3 carries no conserved phenylalanine or tryptophan at its end. V gene TRBV6-1 combines with J gene TRBJ1-2; the match to TRBD1 covers 11 bases. CDR3 length equals 16 residues. From germline, CDR1 is MNHNS and CDR2 SASEGT. V lost 4 bases and J lost 6; bases outside the gene matches: 10. CDR3 in amino acids: CASSATGTGGRDGYTV. The CDR3 DNA reads TGTGCCAGCAGTGCCACCGGGACAGGGGGTCGGGATGGCTACACCGTC.

On this clonotype: A much larger clone is a single base away; this may be a read error. The chain couples TRBV7-3 to TRBJ2-1; TRBD2 matches 10 bases. The better agreement between TRBJ2-7 and the DNA end casts doubt on the J call. This CDR3 has 17 residues. Germline CDR1 SGHTA, CDR2 FQGTGA. As DNA, the CDR3 is TGTGCCAGCAGCTTATATTCTAGCGGGAGTACCTACAATGAGCAGTACTTC. This translates into CASSLYSSGSTYNEQYF.

CDR3 region: CASSLQGAVGTEAFF. Written as DNA, the CDR3 is TGTGCCAGCTCCCTACAGGGGGCGGTAGGCACTGAAGCTTTCTTT. This sequence joins TRBV18 and TRBJ1-1; TRBD1 matches 9 bases. CDR3 length equals 15 residues. CDR1 is KGHSH and CDR2 is LQKENI in the germline V gene. V lost 6 bases to trimming and J lost 4 bases; unmatched junction nucleotides: 9.

This clonotype appeared a few times. This chain links TRBV12-3 or TRBV12-4 with TRBJ2-3; D may be TRBD2 (6 bases). This CDR3 contains 18 residues. The V and J ends lost 6 bases and 0 bases respectively, with 22 bases between them. The CDR3 region has the DNA TGTGCCAGCAGCATGCCGGGACTCCTGAGATCTAGCACAGATACGCAGTATTTT. Protein sequence: CASSMPGLLRSSTDTQYF.

This chain joins TRBV10-3 and TRBJ2-3; no definite D call. Germline lookup yields CDR1 ENHRY and CDR2 SYGVKD. This CDR3 region has 12 residues. Trimming left V 5 bases short and J 6 bases short, with 9 bases between. The CDR3 here is CAISSATDTQYF. CDR3 sequence (DNA): TGTGCCATCAGTTCAGCGACGGATACGCAGTATTTT.

This sequence joins TRBV20-1 and TRBJ1-5; perhaps TRBD1 as D (6 bases). V was trimmed by 4 bases and J by 5 bases, leaving 15 bases between them. The CDR3 runs 14 residues. The germline V gene encodes CDR1 DFQATT and CDR2 SNEGSKA (reference sequence). In DNA form, the CDR3 reads TGCAGTGCTACTCAGGGGTTCCTGGATCAGCCCCAGCATTTT. It codes for CSATQGFLDQPQHF.

The chain combines TRBV13 with TRBJ1-2; the D gene is possibly TRBD1 (5 bases). V was cut by 0 bases and J by 8 bases, with 19 bases left in between. This CDR3 has 16 residues. Germline-derived CDR1 and CDR2 are PRHDT and FYEKMQ (reference sequence). CDR3 bases: TGTGCCAGCAGCTTAGGGGACTGGACACATACAAGGGGCTACACCTTC. Translation: CASSLGDWTHTRGYTF.

This clonotype occurred a few times. The J gene is TRBJ2-1, the V gene TRBV28; 12 positions agree with TRBD2. Trimming removed 5 bases from V and 8 bases from J; junction bases left unmatched: 13. This CDR3 spans 17 amino acids. Germline values: CDR1 MDHEN, CDR2 SYDVKM. The CDR3 sequence: CASSDPTSGSRGDEQFF. DNA of the CDR3: TGTGCCAGCAGTGATCCGACTAGCGGGAGCCGTGGGGATGAGCAGTTCTTC.

This chain uses TRBV6-6 with TRBJ2-7; no firm D call. Per germline, CDR1 MNHNY and CDR2 SVGAGI (reference sequence). The V end was cut by 3 bases, the J end by 3 bases, with 15 bases between. CDR3 length equals 15 residues. In nucleotides, the CDR3 is TGTGCCAGCAGTTATAAGACAAGCTATATCTACGAGCAGTACTTC. It yields the protein CASSYKTSYIYEQYF.

This chain joins TRBV4-1 and TRBJ1-1, with a weak D call TRBD1 (6 bases). The V gene's germline CDR1 is MGHRA and CDR2 YSYEKL. The V gene lost 5 bases and the J gene lost 1 base, with 11 bases spanning the gap. This CDR3 spans 14 amino acids. The CDR3 loop is CASSSKDRNTEAFF. In DNA, the CDR3 is TGCGCCAGCAGCTCAAAGGACAGGAACACTGAAGCTTTCTTT.

This chain links TRBV20-1 with TRBJ2-5; D unclear. V was pared by 3 bases and J by 2 bases, with 10 bases between. CDR1 is DFQATT and CDR2 is SNEGSKA in the germline V gene (reference sequence). This CDR3 comprises 13 residues. CDR3 nucleotides: TGCAGTGCTAGGTACCAGAGACAAGAGACCCAGTACTTC. It encodes CSARYQRQETQYF.

The chain uses TRBV3-1 and TRBJ2-7; the match to TRBD1 covers 8 bases. V was pared by 4 bases and J by 2 bases, with 4 bases of the junction left unmatched. In germline, CDR1 is LGHDT, CDR2 YNNKEL (reference sequence). The CDR3 has 14 amino acids. The CDR3 here is CASSRTGFPYEQYF. The CDR3 DNA is TGTGCCAGCAGCCGGACAGGGTTCCCCTACGAGCAGTACTTC.

The V call is TRBV6-5, the J call TRBJ2-1, with 7 bases that match TRBD2. The CDR3 has 16 residues. Per the germline V gene, CDR1 is MNHEY and CDR2 is SVGAGI. V trimming: 0 bases; J trimming: 4 bases; junction bases outside the gene matches: 6. CDR3 in DNA: TGTGCCAGCAGTTACTCCGGCCTAGCGGTTTACAATGAGCAGTTCTTC. As protein: CASSYSGLAVYNEQFF.

The rearrangement links TRBV20-1 to TRBJ2-1; D is tentatively TRBD1 or TRBD2 (5 bases each). The V end was cut by 7 bases, the J end by 5 bases, with 30 bases between. The CDR3 consists of 18 residues. The germline gives CDR1 DFQATT, CDR2 SNEGSKA (reference sequence). CDR3 sequence: CSVGPGTHHFLFNNEQFF. Here the CDR3 DNA reads TGCAGTGTCGGCCCCGGGACCCACCACTTCCTTTTCAACAATGAGCAGTTCTTC.

The genes are TRBV3-1 and TRBJ2-5; unclear D gene. Trimming took off 2 bases at V and 1 base at J, with 5 bases between the two ends. CDR3 size: 13 residues. Germline CDR1 is LGHDT and CDR2 is YNNKEL (reference sequence). The CDR3 DNA reads as TGTGCCAGCAGCCAATACAGCCAAGAGACCCAGTACTTC. Encoded protein: CASSQYSQETQYF.

The rearrangement joins TRBV11-2 to TRBJ2-3; TRBD2 agrees at 10 bases. CDR1 and CDR2 (germline): SGHAT, FQNNGV. The CDR3 loop spans 14 amino acids. The V gene end was trimmed by 8 bases and the J gene end by 6 bases; junction bases not matched to a gene: 8. The CDR3 region is CASGPSGGPDTQYF. CDR3 bases: TGTGCCAGCGGACCTAGCGGGGGACCCGATACGCAGTATTTT.

V usage is TRBV12-3 or TRBV12-4 and J usage is TRBJ1-2, with TRBD1 as a possible D gene (6 bases). This CDR3 is built from 13 residues. Trimming pared 6 bases from V and 8 bases from J, leaving 16 bases between. The CDR3 spells CASSLEGVYGYTF. In DNA form, the CDR3 reads TGTGCCAGCAGCCTGGAGGGGGTGTACGGCTACACCTTC.

The chain employs TRBV3-1 and TRBJ1-2; 11 bases are shared with TRBD1. The CDR3 extends over 15 amino acids. Germline CDR1 reads LGHDT; CDR2 reads YNNKEL (reference sequence). Trimming cost V 1 base and J 5 bases; bases outside gene matches: 3. The CDR3 DNA reads TGTGCCAGCAGCCAAGGGGGACAGGGGGTTTATGGCTACACCTTC. Amino acids: CASSQGGQGVYGYTF.

This clonotype appeared once. This rearrangement joins TRBV15 to TRBJ2-5, with unresolved D. CDR1 and CDR2 from the germline V gene are LNHNV and YYDKDF (reference sequence). V was clipped by 0 bases and J by 11 bases, with 13 bases between them. The CDR3 loop spans 13 amino acids. In DNA form, the CDR3 reads TGTGCCACCAGCAGAGACGCCCCCACAGAGCAGTACTTC. This gives the protein CATSRDAPTEQYF.

The sample holds a few counts of this clonotype. The chain employs TRBV5-1 and TRBJ1-2; possibly TRBD1 for D (5 bases). There are 17 residues in the CDR3. Germline CDR1 SGHRS, CDR2 YFSETQ. With 3 bases removed from V and 8 bases from J, the gap between germline ends came to 26 bases. The CDR3 DNA reads as TGCGCCAGCAGCTCAGGGACCATTAGCCCCGGGATAGACGGCTACACCTTC. Residues: CASSSGTISPGIDGYTF.

This sequence joins TRBV2 and TRBJ2-1; no clear D gene. The V gene's germline CDR1 is SNHLY and CDR2 FYNNEI. Trimming pared 6 bases from V and 9 bases from J, leaving 12 bases between. This CDR3 region has 12 residues. The CDR3 coding sequence is TGTGCCAGCAGATTAGGGTTTCTTGAGCAGTTCTTC. It specifies CASRLGFLEQFF.

This clonotype was seen just once. The chain recombines TRBV5-1 with TRBJ1-1, with D possibly TRBD1 on 6 matching bases. V gave up 2 bases and J gave up 6 bases, with 14 bases separating them. The CDR3 totals 14 residues. Germline-derived CDR1 and CDR2 are SGHRS and YFSETQ. The CDR3 spells CASSFTGSLAEAFF. CDR3 nucleotide sequence: TGCGCCAGCAGCTTTACAGGGTCGTTAGCTGAAGCTTTCTTT.

This sequence joins TRBV18 and TRBJ2-3; no clear D gene. The V end was cut by 1 base, the J end by 5 bases, with 7 bases between. CDR3 length: 13 residues. Germline CDR1 is KGHSH and CDR2 is LQKENI. The CDR3 region is CASSPQGVDTQYF. The CDR3 DNA sequence: TGTGCCAGCTCACCACAGGGTGTAGATACGCAGTATTTT.

The CDR3 protein is CATSLPTQETQYF. The CDR3, as DNA: TGTGCCACCAGCCTGCCGACCCAAGAGACCCAGTACTTC. The chain joins TRBV15 to TRBJ2-5; D not certain. From germline, CDR1 is LNHNV and CDR2 YYDKDF (reference sequence). The V gene lost 5 bases and the J gene lost 1 base, with 8 bases spanning the gap. The CDR3 extends over 13 amino acids.

This clonotype was picked up a small number of times. This chain uses TRBV18 with TRBJ1-5; 9 bases are shared with TRBD1. The CDR3 totals 18 residues. In germline, CDR1 is KGHSH, CDR2 LQKENI. The J segment lost 4 bases and the V segment lost 0 bases, leaving 10 bases of the junction unmatched. CDR3 region: CASSPPNTGGLGNQPQHF. The CDR3 DNA follows: TGTGCCAGCTCACCACCGAACACAGGGGGCCTCGGTAATCAGCCCCAGCATTTT.